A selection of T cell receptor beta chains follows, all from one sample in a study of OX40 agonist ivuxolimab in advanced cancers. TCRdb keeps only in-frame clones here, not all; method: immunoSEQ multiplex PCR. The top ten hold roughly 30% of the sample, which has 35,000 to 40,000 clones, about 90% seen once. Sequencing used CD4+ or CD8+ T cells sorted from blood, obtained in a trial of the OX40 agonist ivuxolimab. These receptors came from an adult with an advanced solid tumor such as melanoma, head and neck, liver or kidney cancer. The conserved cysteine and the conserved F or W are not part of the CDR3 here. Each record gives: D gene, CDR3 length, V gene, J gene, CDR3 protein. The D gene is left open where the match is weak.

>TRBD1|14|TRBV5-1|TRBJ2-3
ASHTGTGMYTDTQY
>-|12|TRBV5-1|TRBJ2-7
ASSSRGPSYEQY
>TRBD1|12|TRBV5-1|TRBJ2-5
ASSGGDRVETQY
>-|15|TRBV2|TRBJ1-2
ASSDLGVPKENYGYT
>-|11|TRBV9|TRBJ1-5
ASSVEDHQPQH
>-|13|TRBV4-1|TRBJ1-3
ASSQVQASGNTIY
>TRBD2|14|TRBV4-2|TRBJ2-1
ASSQGIGGANNEQF
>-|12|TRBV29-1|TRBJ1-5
SVKTENGHQPQH
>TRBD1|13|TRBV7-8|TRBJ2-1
ASIAGTGGNNEQF
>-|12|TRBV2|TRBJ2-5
ASSETPGQETQY
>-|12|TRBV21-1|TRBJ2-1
ASSKEDSHNEQF
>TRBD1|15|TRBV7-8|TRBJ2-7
ASSLGGRGQGGYEQY
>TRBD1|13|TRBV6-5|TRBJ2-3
ASSYSGQGGDTQY
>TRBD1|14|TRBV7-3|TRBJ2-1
ASSSQVGQGGGEQF
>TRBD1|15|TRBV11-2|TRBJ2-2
ASSLRTGGAGTGELF
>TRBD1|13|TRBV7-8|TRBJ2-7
ASSARRDSSYEQY
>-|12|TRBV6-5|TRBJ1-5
ASSPRDSNQPQH
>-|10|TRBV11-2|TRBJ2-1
ASTAVEDEQF
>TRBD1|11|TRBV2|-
ASGTGGIYEQY
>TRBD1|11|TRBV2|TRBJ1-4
ASSPGGFGKLF
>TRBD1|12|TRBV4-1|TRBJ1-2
ASSQVGQVFSYT
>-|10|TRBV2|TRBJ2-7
ATGPEGAEQY
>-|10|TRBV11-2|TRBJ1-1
ASSLEASEAF
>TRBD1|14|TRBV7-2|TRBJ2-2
ASRPPGQANTGELF
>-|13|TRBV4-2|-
ASSQDLGRGYEQY
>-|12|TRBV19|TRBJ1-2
ASSPNGGPYGYT
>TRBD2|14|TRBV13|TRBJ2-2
ASTRREREHTGELF
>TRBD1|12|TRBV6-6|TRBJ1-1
ASSYRGLETEAF
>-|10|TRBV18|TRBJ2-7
ASSPLTYEQY
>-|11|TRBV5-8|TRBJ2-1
ASSSDLSGEQF
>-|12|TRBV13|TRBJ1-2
ASSLYGGNYGYT
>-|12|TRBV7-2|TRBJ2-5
ASSFQTGSETQY
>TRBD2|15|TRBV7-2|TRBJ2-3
ASSLALASGGLDTQY
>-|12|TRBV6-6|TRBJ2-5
ASSYEEREKTQY
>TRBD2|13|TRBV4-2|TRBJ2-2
ASSQAGGGTGELF
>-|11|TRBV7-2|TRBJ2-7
ASSQGPSGEQY
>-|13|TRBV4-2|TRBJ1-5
ASSQDPRANQPQH
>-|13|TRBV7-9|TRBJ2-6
ASSLGNSGANVLT
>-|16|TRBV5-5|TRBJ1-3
ASSLPPRGGRSGNTIY
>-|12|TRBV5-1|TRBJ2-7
ASSLGRVLYEQY
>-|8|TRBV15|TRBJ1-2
ATRGYGYT
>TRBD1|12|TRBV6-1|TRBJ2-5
ASYDRTGRETQY
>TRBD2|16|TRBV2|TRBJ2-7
ASSVGLADLNLPYEQY
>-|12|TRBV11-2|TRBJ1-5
ASSFNSGGQPQH
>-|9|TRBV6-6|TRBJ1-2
ASSTGVGYT
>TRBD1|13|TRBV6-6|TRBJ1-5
ASSYPDRVNQPQH
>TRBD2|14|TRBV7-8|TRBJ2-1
ASSSLAGGLYNEQF
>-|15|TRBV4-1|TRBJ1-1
ASSHSLRRSKNTEAF